This record concerns one T cell receptor beta chain sequence. Runs used v3.0 of the immunoSEQ assay and were done at survey level. The assay was immunoSEQ multiplex PCR, and TCRdb's table has in-frame clones only and misses some. The table has about 20,000 clones, about nine tenths seen once; the top ten hold roughly 8.4%. This sample stems from a study of long-term antiretroviral therapy in people with HIV. CDR1 and CDR2 (germline): LNHDA, SQIVND (reference sequence). The CDR3 covers 16 residues. Trimming removed 6 bases from V and 6 bases from J; junction bases left unmatched: 12. Each specimen consisted of roughly 0.9-10 million cryopreserved PBMC prior to extraction of DNA.

The input for sequencing was unsorted PBMCs, taken about 4.5 years before starting antiretroviral therapy. The receptor comes from a woman under 40 with HIV. This rearrangement joins TRBV19 to TRBJ1-2; 11 bases match TRBD1. The CDR3 DNA reads TGTGCCAGTAGAGTAACCGGACAGGGGGCTTTTGATGGCTACACCTTC. Translating it yields CASRVTGQGAFDGYTF.